Each of the 28 T cell receptor beta chains below was sequenced from the same sample in a study of blood T cells in healthy people across ages (dated by TCRdb to the mid-2010s). Libraries were made using 5' RACE. Sequencing took place on an Illumina HiSeq 2500. A second PCR of roughly 7 to 11 cycles was performed with a sample-barcoded 5' primer and a J-beta primer mix. The public reads were reanalyzed by TCRdb: fastp trimming at Q25, MiXCR alignment, in-frame beta chains only. Every CDR3 protein is listed once, alongside the most common genes and DNA of its rows. The sample profile shows about 730,000 distinct CDR3 sequences; approximately 43% of them were found once. Of the sample, about 20% falls within the top ten clones. Sequencing was done on a sample of blood. The receptors shown here come from a woman aged 60-75 years in good health.

V gene TRBV7-9 combines with J gene TRBJ2-5; 7 bases agree with TRBD2. The CDR3 runs 17 residues. V trimming: 0 bases; J trimming: 1 base; junction bases outside the gene matches: 8. The V gene's germline CDR1 is SEHNR and CDR2 FQNEAQ (reference sequence). CDR3 residues: CASSLASSGEIQETQYF. The CDR3 coding sequence is TGTGCCAGCAGCTTAGCGTCCAGCGGGGAAATCCAAGAGACCCAGTACTTC.

The CDR3 is CASSRGQVPNEKLFF. CDR3 sequence (DNA): TGTGCCAGCAGCCGTGGCCAGGTCCCTAATGAAAAACTGTTTTTT. The V call is TRBV7-6, the J call TRBJ1-4; D unclear. Trimming removed 5 bases at V and 3 bases at J, with 13 bases between. Germline assignment: CDR1 SGHVS and CDR2 FNYEAQ. This CDR3 is built from 15 residues.

This clonotype was found many times. The rearrangement links TRBV7-9 to TRBJ2-3; D uncertain. The CDR3 spans 11 residues. Trimming cost V 4 bases and J 5 bases, with 4 bases left between them. The germline CDR1 and CDR2 sequences are SEHNR and FQNEAQ (reference sequence). For the CDR3, the DNA is TGTGCCAGCAGCTCGAGAGATACGCAGTATTTT. Its translation is CASSSRDTQYF.

A single count supports this clonotype. The chain combines TRBV3-1 with TRBJ2-3; no definite D call. CDR1 LGHDT and CDR2 YNNKEL come from the germline V gene (reference sequence). V lost 0 bases and J lost 1, with 8 bases in between. The CDR3 is 15 residues long. CDR3 DNA: TGTGCCAGCAGCCAAGATCCGGATGGCACAGATACGCAGTATTTT. Its translation is CASSQDPDGTDTQYF.

The chain recombines TRBV6-5 with TRBJ2-3; 14 positions match TRBD2. CDR3 size: 18 residues. Looked up from germline, CDR1 is MNHEY and CDR2 is SVGAGI. Losses at the gene ends were 4 bases for V and 0 bases for J; bases not matched to a gene: 6. The CDR3 DNA reads TGTGCCAGCAGTTCGACTAGCGGGGGGGGAACTAGCACAGATACGCAGTATTTT. Encoded protein: CASSSTSGGGTSTDTQYF.

This clonotype has only one observation. The rearrangement links TRBV6-5 to TRBJ1-1, with a tentative D call TRBD1 (5 bases). V dropped 8 bases and J dropped 1 base, with 11 bases sitting between them. Germline V gene data show CDR1 as MNHEY and CDR2 as SVGAGI. The CDR3 has 13 residues. The CDR3 loop is CASHLQENTEAFF. CDR3 bases: TGTGCCAGCCACTTACAGGAGAACACTGAAGCTTTCTTT.

About this clonotype itself: Since a much larger clone is just one base distant, this may be a read error. The J gene is TRBJ2-4, the V gene TRBV5-1; TRBD1 matches at 7 bases. CDR3 length equals 13 residues. CDR1 is SGHRS, CDR2 YFSETQ, per germline. This CDR3 is CVSSSGTADIQYF. Here the CDR3 DNA reads TGCGTCAGCAGCTCCGGGACAGCGGACATTCAGTACTTC.

The sample holds many counts of this clonotype. The V gene is TRBV5-1, the J gene TRBJ2-1; D call uncertain. V lost 3 bases and J lost 5, with 6 bases in between. The germline V gene encodes CDR1 SGHRS and CDR2 YFSETQ. The CDR3 is made up of 12 amino acids. CDR3: CASSSRNNEQFF. The DNA of the CDR3 is TGCGCCAGCAGCTCAAGGAACAATGAGCAGTTCTTC.

Note on this clonotype: A clone one base away is much larger, so this may be a read error. The V call is TRBV4-1, the J call TRBJ2-1, with D perhaps TRBD1 (6 bases). This CDR3 comprises 13 residues. In germline, CDR1 is MGHRA, CDR2 YSYEKL. V lost 0 bases and J 12 bases, leaving 12 bases between the germline ends. CDR3 sequence (DNA): TGCGCCAGCAGCCAAGATCTATTCAGGGGGCAGTTCTTC. It is translated as CASSQDLFRGQFF.

This clonotype has a count of ten or more. The V call is TRBV29-1, the J call TRBJ2-7; the match to TRBD2 covers 7 bases. The junction had 4 bases not matched to a gene; V was cut back by 2 bases and J by 6 bases. CDR1 SQVTM and CDR2 ANQGSEA come from the germline V gene. The CDR3 sequence is 12 residues long. The CDR3: CSVERPGGEQYF. In nucleotides, the CDR3 is TGCAGCGTTGAACGTCCGGGGGGCGAGCAGTACTTC.

The chain couples TRBV20-1 to TRBJ2-1; 12 bases agree with TRBD2. Germline loops: CDR1 DFQATT, CDR2 SNEGSKA (reference sequence). The CDR3 has 17 amino acids. V shed 4 bases and J 0 bases; nucleotides not matched to a gene: 7. DNA for the CDR3: TGCAGTGCTAAGGAGACTAGCGGGGGTAGCTCCTACAATGAGCAGTTCTTC. Amino acids: CSAKETSGGSSYNEQFF.

This chain uses TRBV2 with TRBJ1-1; 8 bases align to TRBD1. The J segment lost 4 bases and the V segment lost 6 bases, leaving 19 bases of the junction unmatched. The CDR3 loop spans 18 amino acids. Per germline, CDR1 SNHLY and CDR2 FYNNEI. CDR3 protein: CASRQQGFWVTGGTEAFF. The CDR3 DNA is TGTGCCAGCAGACAACAGGGTTTTTGGGTCACAGGGGGCACTGAAGCTTTCTTT.

This chain uses TRBV20-1 with TRBJ2-3; TRBD2 aligns across 7 bases. Trimming at V came to 4 bases and at J to 4 bases, leaving 5 bases not matched to a gene. The germline V gene encodes CDR1 DFQATT and CDR2 SNEGSKA (reference sequence). The CDR3 is 13 residues long. CDR3 DNA: TGCAGTGCTAATGCGGGAGTGGCAGATACGCAGTATTTT. This translates into CSANAGVADTQYF.

A note on this clonotype: A read error may be the cause here, since a much bigger clone is one base away. This chain uses TRBV4-3 with TRBJ2-1, with D perhaps matching TRBD1 or TRBD2 (5 bases each). Germline V gene sequence: CDR1 LGHNA, CDR2 YSLEER. CDR3 size: 17 residues. Trimming took 4 bases from V and 0 from J, leaving 16 bases between them. The CDR3 coding sequence is TGCGCCAGCAGCCCTTCGGTGGGGGTTAGCTCCTACAATGAGCAGTTCTTC. This sequence encodes CASSPSVGVSSYNEQFF.

V is TRBV7-2 and J is TRBJ2-3, with 8 bases that match TRBD2. The CDR3 is 16 residues long. Germline-derived CDR1 and CDR2 are SGHTA and FQGNSA. Losses at the gene ends were 5 bases for V and 4 bases for J; bases not matched to a gene: 11. The CDR3 DNA sequence: TGTGCCAGCAGCCGTTGGGGAAGCGGGAGTGCAGATACGCAGTATTTT. Translated: CASSRWGSGSADTQYF.

The rearrangement joins TRBV27 to TRBJ2-3, with 7 bases that match TRBD2. The ends lost 6 bases at V and 2 bases at J; junction bases unmatched: 5. CDR3 length: 14 amino acids. Germline-derived CDR1 and CDR2 are MNHEY and SMNVEV (reference sequence). The CDR3: CASREAGTTDTQYF. CDR3 sequence (DNA): TGTGCCAGCAGAGAAGCGGGGACCACAGATACGCAGTATTTT.

V is TRBV7-2 and J is TRBJ2-3; 10 nucleotides line up with TRBD2. Germline-derived CDR1 and CDR2 are SGHTA and FQGNSA. The CDR3 spans 17 residues. The junction had 9 bases not matched to a gene; V was cut back by 4 bases and J by 2 bases. Written as DNA, the CDR3 is TGTGCCAGCAGCTCATTTAGGACTAGCGGAGCCACAGATACGCAGTATTTT. This translates into CASSSFRTSGATDTQYF. Using reference TRBV7-2 and TRBJ2-3 for the parts outside the CDR3, the full variable domain is GAGVSQSPSNKVTEKGKDVELRCDPISGHTALYWYRQSLGQGLEFLIYFQGNSAPDKSGLPSDRFSAERTGGSVSTLTIQRTQQEDSAVYLCASSSFRTSGATDTQYFGPGTRLTVL.

The chain recombines TRBV6-6 with TRBJ2-7, with D maybe TRBD1 (5 bases). Trimming stripped 6 bases from V and 9 bases from J, with 12 bases between. This CDR3 spans 11 amino acids. Germline V gene lookup returns CDR1 MNHNY and CDR2 SVGAGI (reference sequence). Here the CDR3 reads CASSDSMRQYF. As DNA, the CDR3 is TGTGCCAGCAGCGACAGTATGCGGCAGTACTTC.

This clonotype was seen once. A much larger clone lies a single base off, so this may be a read error. The chain employs TRBV29-1 and TRBJ2-5; the D call may be TRBD1 or TRBD2 (5 bases each). The end of the DNA is better explained by TRBJ2-1, so the J call may be wrong. Germline CDR1 SQVTM, CDR2 ANQGSEA. The CDR3 is 14 amino acids. The CDR3, as DNA: TGCAGCGTTGGGCCAGGGACGTACCAAGAGACCCAGTTCTTC. Translated: CSVGPGTYQETQFF.

This clonotype appeared a few times. The rearrangement uses TRBV12-3 or TRBV12-4 and TRBJ2-7; the match to TRBD1 covers 7 bases. With 6 bases clipped from V and 2 bases from J, the junction kept 4 bases outside the gene matches. CDR3 size: 13 residues. This chain's CDR3 is CASSTTGTYEQYF. CDR3 coding DNA: TGTGCCAGCAGCACGACAGGGACCTACGAGCAGTACTTC.

Remarks on this clonotype: The junction does not match germline at one end; this may be a read error. The gene calls are TRBV5-1 and TRBJ2-1, with D unresolved. The CDR3 is 14 residues long. The germline V gene encodes CDR1 SGHRS and CDR2 YFSETQ. DNA of the CDR3: TGCGCCAGCAGCCTACTTGGCTCCTACAATGGGCAGTTCTTC. Residues: CASSLLGSYNGQFF.

The chain links TRBV27 to TRBJ2-5, with a tentative D call TRBD2 (6 bases). The J call is in doubt because the DNA end fits TRBJ2-7 better. Germline CDR1 and CDR2: MNHEY and SMNVEV (reference sequence). The CDR3 runs 14 residues. CDR3 protein: CASSLRGTRDEQYF. CDR3 DNA sequence: TGTGCCAGCAGTTTACGGGGGACCAGGGACGAGCAGTACTTC.

On this clonotype itself: A junction end diverges from the germline sequence, so it may reflect a read error. The V call is TRBV7-2, the J call TRBJ2-7, with 9 bases lining up with TRBD1. Germline V gives CDR1 SGHTA, CDR2 FQGNSA. The CDR3 consists of 15 residues. The DNA of the CDR3 is TGTGCCAGCAGCTCTAGCCGGGACAGGGTCTACGGGCAGTACTTC. This encodes CASSSSRDRVYGQYF. The full variable domain, rest sourced from reference TRBV7-2 and TRBJ2-7, is GAGVSQSPSNKVTEKGKDVELRCDPISGHTALYWYRQSLGQGLEFLIYFQGNSAPDKSGLPSDRFSAERTGGSVSTLTIQRTQQEDSAVYLCASSSSRDRVYGQYFGPGTRLTVT.

This clonotype was counted only a few times. CDR3 sequence (DNA): TGTGCCAGCAGTTTTGTGTCTACCGGCGACAATGAGCAGTTCTTC. Protein: CASSFVSTGDNEQFF. V gene TRBV28 combines with J gene TRBJ2-1; D is undetermined. Germline values: CDR1 MDHEN, CDR2 SYDVKM. This CDR3 has 15 amino acids. Trimming took off 3 bases at V and 5 bases at J, with 14 bases between the two ends.

The chain employs TRBV7-3 and TRBJ2-3; 9 bases fit TRBD2. This CDR3 contains 17 residues. Trimming at V came to 0 bases and at J to 0 bases, leaving 4 bases not matched to a gene. The germline CDR1 and CDR2 sequences are SGHTA and FQGTGA. The CDR3 loop is CASSLTPTSGSTDTQYF. CDR3 nucleotides: TGTGCCAGCAGCTTAACGCCGACTAGCGGTAGCACAGATACGCAGTATTTT.

This clonotype was picked up a small number of times. The CDR3 nucleotides are TGTGCCAGCAGTGCTTCCCGGTACAGGGGACGTTGGGATGAGCAGTTCTTC. Its translation is CASSASRYRGRWDEQFF. The V gene is TRBV6-1, the J gene TRBJ2-1; 7 positions agree with TRBD1. Unmatched junction bases numbered 17, after V lost 4 bases and J lost 8 bases. CDR1 is MNHNS and CDR2 is SASEGT in the germline V gene. This CDR3 contains 17 residues.

This chain uses TRBV5-6 with TRBJ2-3; 7 bases line up with TRBD2. The germline V gene has CDR1 SGHDT and CDR2 YYEEEE. The CDR3 length is 15 residues. V dropped 2 bases and J dropped 6; count of bases not matched to a gene: 9. The CDR3 DNA reads TGTGCCAGCAGCTTACTGACGGGGGGTGCGGATACGCAGTATTTT. It encodes CASSLLTGGADTQYF.

The chain uses TRBV20-1 and TRBJ2-7, with 12 nucleotides matching TRBD2. Trimming removed 3 bases from V and 7 bases from J; junction bases left unmatched: 10. The CDR3 totals 15 residues. CDR1 is DFQATT and CDR2 is SNEGSKA in the germline V gene (reference sequence). For the CDR3, the DNA is TGCAGTGCTAGTGGGACTAGCGGGCCCTACAATGAGCAGTACTTC. It yields the protein CSASGTSGPYNEQYF.